This T cell receptor beta chain was observed in a study of control samples from healthy donors and cancer patients. Data came from immunoSEQ multiplex PCR; TCRdb stores just in-frame clones and leaves some out. The sample holds some 150,000 clones, roughly nine tenths seen once. The CDR3 totals 14 residues. The chain has TRBV21-1 and TRBJ2-7; TRBD2, the D gene given by the table, was not confirmed from the DNA. TRBV21-1 represents a pseudogene. The clonotype comes from a man younger than 30 in good health. Source material: blood. This CDR3 is CASSKIYPGYEQYF. As DNA, the CDR3 is TGTGCCAGCAGCAAAATCTATCCCGGGTACGAGCAGTACTTC.